The 16 T cell receptor beta chains reported below all come from one sample, sequenced in a study of PD-1 blockade in classical Hodgkin lymphoma. Every patient experienced relapse after autologous stem cell transplantation, and brentuximab vedotin exposure varied. Clones were sequenced by immunoSEQ multiplex PCR, and TCRdb holds only the in-frame ones, with some missing. The sample lists roughly 40,000 clones; over 70% were seen once. This material consisted of peripheral blood mononuclear cells (PBMCs), taken at baseline. All receptors come from a human donor with classical Hodgkin lymphoma.

The genes are TRBV6-6 and TRBJ2-3; 10 bases match TRBD2. The V segment lost 2 bases and the J segment 2 bases; nucleotides outside the gene matches: 4. In germline, CDR1 is MNHNY, CDR2 SVGAGI (reference sequence). The CDR3 consists of 16 residues. CDR3 DNA: TGTGCCAGCAGTTACCCCAGCGGGGGGGCCACAGATACGCAGTATTTT. Its translation: CASSYPSGGATDTQYF.

The V call is TRBV20-1, the J call TRBJ2-3; unclear D gene. This CDR3 is built from 11 residues. Germline CDR1 DFQATT, CDR2 SNEGSKA (reference sequence). Trimming pared 3 bases from V and 1 base from J, leaving 2 bases between. The CDR3 coding sequence is TGCAGTGCTAGCGGCACAGATACGCAGTATTTT. This encodes CSASGTDTQYF.

V usage is TRBV2 and J usage is TRBJ2-7; 14 nucleotides align to TRBD2. The germline V gene encodes CDR1 SNHLY and CDR2 FYNNEI. Trimming removed 3 bases from V and 4 bases from J; junction bases left unmatched: 17. The CDR3 covers 20 residues. CDR3 in DNA: TGTGCCAGCAGTGAGCCGCGGACTAGCGGGAGGTTGGGCCCTCGTTACGAGCAGTACTTC. It translates to CASSEPRTSGRLGPRYEQYF.

The chain links TRBV7-8 to TRBJ2-7; D call uncertain. Looked up from germline, CDR1 is SGHVS and CDR2 is FQNEAQ. This CDR3 has 14 residues. V lost 1 base to trimming and J lost 6 bases, with 13 bases between them. CDR3 sequence (DNA): TGTGCCAGCAGCTTAGTTCTGGGCGCGCGCGAGCAGTACTTC. Protein: CASSLVLGAREQYF.

The CDR3 here is CAVASGTTNEKLFF. The CDR3 coding sequence is TGTGCCGTCGCGTCAGGGACAACTAATGAAAAACTGTTTTTT. The rearrangement joins TRBV10-3 to TRBJ1-4; D perhaps matches TRBD1 (5 bases). CDR3 length equals 14 residues. V was cut by 11 bases and J by 0 bases, with 13 bases left in between. The V gene's germline CDR1 is ENHRY and CDR2 SYGVKD.

The chain employs TRBV6-1 and TRBJ1-6; a weak D match, TRBD1 (5 bases). The CDR3 sequence is 15 residues long. The germline V gene encodes CDR1 MNHNS and CDR2 SASEGT. With 8 bases removed from V and 0 bases from J, the gap between germline ends came to 11 bases. In DNA, the CDR3 is TGTGCCAGCGGGGGGAGGAGCTCCTATAATTCACCCCTCCACTTT. It is translated as CASGGRSSYNSPLHF.

The chain combines TRBV6-1 with TRBJ2-3; the match to TRBD1 covers 8 bases. The CDR3 runs 14 residues. The V and J ends lost 6 bases and 7 bases, in that order; junction bases with no gene match: 9. Germline assignment: CDR1 MNHNS and CDR2 SASEGT. Written as DNA, the CDR3 is TGTGCCAGCAGGGCAGGGGGCGCGACGTATACGCAGTATTTT. Translated, it gives CASRAGGATYTQYF.

The gene calls are TRBV19 and TRBJ1-4, with D possibly being TRBD1 (5 bases). There are 13 residues in the CDR3. Germline V CDR1 and CDR2: LNHDA, SQIVND (reference sequence). Trimming removed 7 bases from V and 5 bases from J, with 11 bases in between. The DNA of the CDR3 is TGTGCCAGTATCGGGAGGGGAAATGAAAAACTGTTTTTT. Amino acids: CASIGRGNEKLFF.

The chain carries TRBV7-9 and TRBJ2-4; a possible D gene is TRBD2 (6 bases). Germline CDR1 is SEHNR and CDR2 is FQNEAQ (reference sequence). The CDR3 has 17 amino acids. Trimming pared 4 bases from V and 0 bases from J, leaving 16 bases between. The DNA of the CDR3 is TGTGCCAGCAGCTCCAAGACTAGATTTCTAGCCAAAAACATTCAGTACTTC. Its translation is CASSSKTRFLAKNIQYF. Full variable domain (outside the CDR3, taken from reference TRBV7-9 and TRBJ2-4): DTGVSQNPRHKITKRGQNVTFRCDPISEHNRLYWYRQTLGQGPEFLTYFQNEAQLEKSRLLSDRFSAERPKGSFSTLEIQRTEQGDSAMYLCASSSKTRFLAKNIQYFGAGTRLSVL.

The V gene is TRBV19, the J gene TRBJ2-5; 7 positions agree with TRBD1. Germline lookup yields CDR1 LNHDA and CDR2 SQIVND (reference sequence). The V gene end was trimmed by 5 bases and the J gene end by 6 bases; junction bases not matched to a gene: 6. CDR3 size: 13 residues. In DNA form, the CDR3 reads TGTGCCAGTAGTTTACAGGGGCAAAAGACCCAGTACTTC. Encoded protein: CASSLQGQKTQYF.

The chain uses TRBV7-2 and TRBJ2-7; weak D call: TRBD1 (5 bases). V shed 5 bases and J shed 4 bases, with 18 bases lying between them. The CDR3 length is 15 residues. Germline V CDR1 and CDR2: SGHTA, FQGNSA. CDR3 nucleotides: TGTGCCAGCAGCCTCCCCCCACAGGCATATTACGAGCAGTACTTC. Its translation is CASSLPPQAYYEQYF.

The chain recombines TRBV5-1 with TRBJ2-3, with TRBD1 matching over 11 bases. Trimming at V came to 0 bases and at J to 2 bases, leaving 2 bases not matched to a gene. Germline loops: CDR1 SGHRS, CDR2 YFSETQ. The CDR3 extends over 16 amino acids. In DNA, the CDR3 is TGCGCCAGCAGCTTGGGGACAGGGGGCCCCACAGATACGCAGTATTTT. Residues: CASSLGTGGPTDTQYF.

V and J are TRBV6-5 and TRBJ1-6; D not resolved. V lost 5 bases, J lost 0 bases, and 5 bases lay in between. CDR1 is MNHEY and CDR2 is SVGAGI in the germline V gene. This CDR3 spans 14 amino acids. Written as DNA, the CDR3 is TGTGCCAGCAGTCGGGACTCCTATAATTCACCCCTCCACTTT. Its protein is CASSRDSYNSPLHF.

The V gene is TRBV19, the J gene TRBJ1-5; the match to TRBD1 covers 10 bases. This CDR3 contains 15 residues. The junction had 12 bases not matched to a gene; V was cut back by 11 bases and J by 5 bases. The germline gives CDR1 LNHDA, CDR2 SQIVND (reference sequence). The CDR3 region has the DNA TGTGCCGCGGGACAGGGGCGTAGAGGGGATCAGCCCCAGCATTTT. Residues: CAAGQGRRGDQPQHF.

The rearrangement joins TRBV19 to TRBJ1-2, with TRBD1 matching 7 bases. The CDR3 is 13 residues long. V shed 6 bases, J shed 3 bases, and the junction held 4 bases outside the gene matches. CDR1 and CDR2 (germline): LNHDA, SQIVND (reference sequence). CDR3 residues: CASSDREDYGYTF. CDR3 in DNA: TGTGCCAGTAGCGACAGGGAAGACTATGGCTACACCTTC.

The V and J genes are TRBV7-9 and TRBJ1-6, with 7 positions matching TRBD1. V lost 4 bases and J lost 7; bases outside the gene matches: 4. The germline V gene has CDR1 SEHNR and CDR2 FQNEAQ (reference sequence). CDR3 length equals 14 residues. DNA for the CDR3: TGTGCCAGCAGCTCTGGGACAGCAAATTCACCCCTCCACTTT. It codes for CASSSGTANSPLHF.